This TCR beta chain was recorded in a study of blood T cells in healthy people across ages. The V gene's germline CDR1 is SGHRS and CDR2 YFSETQ. The CDR3 covers 11 residues. PCR was performed a second time for roughly 7 to 12 cycles using a sample-barcoded 5' primer and a J-beta primer mix. MiXCR was run by TCRdb on the 5' RACE reads, yielding one entry per CDR3 protein. This table holds hundreds of thousands of distinct CDR3 sequences, roughly 32% found once. This chain connects TRBV5-1 to TRBJ2-7; no reliable D call. The J call may be incorrect, as the DNA end agrees better with TRBJ2-5. The sequence was obtained from an elderly woman in good health. The sequenced material came from blood. The CDR3 reads CASSELGTQYF. The CDR3 nucleotides read TGCGCCAGCAGCGAATTGGGGACCCAGTACTTC.